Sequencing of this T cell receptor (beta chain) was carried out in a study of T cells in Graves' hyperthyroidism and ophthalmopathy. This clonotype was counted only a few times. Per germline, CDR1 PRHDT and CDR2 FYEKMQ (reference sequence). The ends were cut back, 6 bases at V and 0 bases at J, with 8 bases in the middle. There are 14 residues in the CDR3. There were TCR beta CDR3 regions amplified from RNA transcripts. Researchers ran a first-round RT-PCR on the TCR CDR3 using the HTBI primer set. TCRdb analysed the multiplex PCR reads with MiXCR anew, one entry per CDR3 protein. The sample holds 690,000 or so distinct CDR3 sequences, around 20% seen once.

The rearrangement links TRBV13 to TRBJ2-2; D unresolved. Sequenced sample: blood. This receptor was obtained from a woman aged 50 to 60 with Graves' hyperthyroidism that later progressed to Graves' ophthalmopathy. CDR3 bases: TGTGCCAGCAGTGCCAGGCCGAACACCGGGGAGCTGTTTTTT. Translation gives CASSARPNTGELFF.